This T cell receptor (beta chain) came from a study of cytomegalovirus exposure and HLA in healthy donors. Trimming took 1 base from V and 0 from J, leaving 16 bases between them. Germline values: CDR1 SGHVS, CDR2 FQNEAQ. CDR3 size: 17 residues. Primers included in the PCR were 60 Vbeta and 13 Jbeta primers. Repertoires were generated with immunoSEQ multiplex PCR, while TCRdb's copy carries only in-frame clones and drops some. The sample has about 140,000 clones; roughly 77% are singletons. Study-wide results and caveats: Being productive about 87% or about 30% of the time was typical of most TCR beta V segments in an earlier analysis. A later analysis linked around 15,000 TCR beta sequences to HLA alleles at 0.05 false discovery rate. Most TCR sequences were rare, but some public TCRs occurred in many donors.

Regarding this clone: Its antigen is undetermined.

Every donor was a healthy person donating bone marrow. This chain uses TRBV7-8 with TRBJ2-7, with D perhaps matching TRBD2 (5 bases). The source of this sequence is a male donor in good health and CMV-seronegative. Sequences were obtained from PBMCs. As DNA, the CDR3 is TGTGCCAGCAGCTTAGACGGTGGCGGGTCCCACTCCTACGAGCAGTACTTC. It yields the protein CASSLDGGGSHSYEQYF. The full variable domain, with the rest looked up from reference TRBV7-8 and TRBJ2-7, is GAGVSQSPRYKVAKRGQDVALRCDPISGHVSLFWYQQALGQGPEFLTYFQNEAQLDKSGLPSDRFFAERPEGSVSTLKIQRTQQEDSAVYLCASSLDGGGSHSYEQYFGPGTRLTVT.